The entry that follows covers one T cell receptor beta chain sequence. The data stem from a study of T cell responses to AZD1222 COVID-19 vaccine. Sequencing was performed with immunoSEQ multiplex PCR; in TCRdb, only in-frame clones are kept and a portion is missing. This table holds 150,000 or so clones, around 89% found once. Trimming cost V 5 bases and J 4 bases, with 21 bases left between them. Germline V gene sequence: CDR1 SEHNR, CDR2 FQNEAQ (reference sequence). CDR3 size: 17 residues. This chain links TRBV7-9 with TRBJ1-3; the D is unclear. The TCR originated in an adult in good health. Specimen: peripheral blood, collected on day 0 of AZD1222 vaccination. CDR3 region: CASSPSRWGAKGNTIYF. The CDR3 nucleotides are TGTGCCAGCAGCCCGAGCCGATGGGGAGCAAAAGGAAACACCATATATTTT. The full variable domain, with the rest looked up from reference TRBV7-9 and TRBJ1-3, is DTGVSQNPRHKITKRGQNVTFRCDPISEHNRLYWYRQTLGQGPEFLTYFQNEAQLEKSRLLSDRFSAERPKGSFSTLEIQRTEQGDSAMYLCASSPSRWGAKGNTIYFGEGSWLTVV.